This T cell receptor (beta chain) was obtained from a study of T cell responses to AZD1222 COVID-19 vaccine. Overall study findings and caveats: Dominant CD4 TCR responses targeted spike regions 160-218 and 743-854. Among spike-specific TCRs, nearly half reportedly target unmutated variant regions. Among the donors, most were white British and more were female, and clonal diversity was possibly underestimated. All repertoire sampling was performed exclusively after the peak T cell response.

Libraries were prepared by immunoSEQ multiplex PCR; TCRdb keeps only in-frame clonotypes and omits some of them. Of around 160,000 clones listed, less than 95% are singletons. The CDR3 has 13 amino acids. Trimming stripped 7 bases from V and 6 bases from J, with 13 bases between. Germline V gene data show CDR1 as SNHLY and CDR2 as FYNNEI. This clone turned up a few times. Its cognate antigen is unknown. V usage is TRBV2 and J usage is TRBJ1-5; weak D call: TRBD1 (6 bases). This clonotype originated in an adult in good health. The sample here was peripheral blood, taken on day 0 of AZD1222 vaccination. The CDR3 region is CASNEGGSQPQHF. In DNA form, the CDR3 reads TGTGCCAGCAATGAGGGGGGGAGTCAGCCCCAGCATTTT.